The 4 T cell receptor beta chains reported below all come from one sample, sequenced in a study of blood T cell repertoires in COVID-19. TCRdb's copy holds only in-frame clones and misses some; the assay was immunoSEQ multiplex PCR. The data contain roughly 180,000 clones, about 80% of them seen just once; the ten biggest clones take up around 7.9%. Material for sequencing was peripheral blood. These receptors all come from a woman aged 50 to 60 with active or convalescent COVID-19.

This rearrangement joins TRBV6-2 or TRBV6-3 to TRBJ2-2, with 9 bases fitting TRBD2. Germline V gives CDR1 MNHEY, CDR2 SVGEGT. The CDR3 spans 18 residues. The ends lost 6 bases at V and 3 bases at J; junction bases unmatched: 14. The chain's CDR3 is CASSRFGGRAQDTGELFF. CDR3 DNA sequence: TGTGCCAGCAGCCGCTTCGGCGGGAGGGCCCAGGACACCGGGGAGCTGTTTTTT.

The DNA of the CDR3 is TGCAGGGGGGACAGCAACACTGAAGCTTTCTTT. This encodes CRGDSNTEAFF. The chain is built from TRBV20-1 and TRBJ1-1; 7 nucleotides line up with TRBD1. This CDR3 spans 11 amino acids. The germline CDR1 and CDR2 sequences are DFQATT and SNEGSKA (reference sequence).

This clone was recorded a few times. The chain joins TRBV7-8 to TRBJ2-2; D ambiguous. Germline CDR1 and CDR2: SGHVS and FQNEAQ. V was cut by 5 bases and J by 1 base, with 11 bases left in between. The CDR3 has 15 amino acids. CDR3: CASSPGRQNTGELFF. Written as DNA, the CDR3 is TGTGCCAGCAGCCCAGGCCGCCAGAACACCGGGGAGCTGTTTTTT.

This clone has a single count. The CDR3 DNA reads as TGTGCCAGCAGTTCCCTCCGGCCCCAGCATTTT. This encodes CASSSLRPQHF. This chain links TRBV28 with TRBJ1-5; D unresolved. Germline lookup yields CDR1 MDHEN and CDR2 SYDVKM. V was shortened by 4 bases and J by 9 bases, with 7 bases between the two germline ends. CDR3 length: 11 amino acids. The full variable domain, in which reference TRBV28 and TRBJ1-5 provide the parts outside the CDR3, is DVKVTQSSRYLVKRTGEKVFLECVQDMDHENMFWYRQDPGLGLRLIYFSYDVKMKEKGDIPEGYSVSREKKERFSLILESASTNQTSMYLCASSSLRPQHFGDGTRLSIL.